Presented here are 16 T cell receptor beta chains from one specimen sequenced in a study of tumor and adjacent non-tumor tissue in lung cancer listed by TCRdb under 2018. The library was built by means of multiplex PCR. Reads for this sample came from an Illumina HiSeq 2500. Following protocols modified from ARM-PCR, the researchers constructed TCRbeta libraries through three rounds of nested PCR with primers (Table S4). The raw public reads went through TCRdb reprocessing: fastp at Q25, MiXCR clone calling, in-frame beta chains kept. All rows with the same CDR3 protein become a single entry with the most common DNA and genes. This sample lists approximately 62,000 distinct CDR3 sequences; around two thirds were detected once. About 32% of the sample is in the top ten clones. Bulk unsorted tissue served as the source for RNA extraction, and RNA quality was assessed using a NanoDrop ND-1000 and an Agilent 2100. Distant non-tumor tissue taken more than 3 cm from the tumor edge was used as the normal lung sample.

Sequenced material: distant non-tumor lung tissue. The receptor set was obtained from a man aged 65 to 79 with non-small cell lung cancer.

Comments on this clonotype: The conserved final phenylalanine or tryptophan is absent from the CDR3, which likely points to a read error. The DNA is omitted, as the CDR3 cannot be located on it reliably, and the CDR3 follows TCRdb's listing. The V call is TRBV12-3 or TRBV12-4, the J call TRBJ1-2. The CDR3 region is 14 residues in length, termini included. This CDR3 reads CASSPRGGSRGYTY.

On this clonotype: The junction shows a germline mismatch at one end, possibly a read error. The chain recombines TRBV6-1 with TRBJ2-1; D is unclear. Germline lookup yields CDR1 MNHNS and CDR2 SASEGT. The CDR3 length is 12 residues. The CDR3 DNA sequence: TGTGTCAGCAGGAGAACTTCAGATGAGCAGTTCTTC. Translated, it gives CVSRRTSDEQFF.

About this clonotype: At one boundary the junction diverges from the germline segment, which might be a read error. CDR3 DNA: TGTGCCAGCAGTTCCCCGCGTGCAGGGACTAGCACAGATATGCAGTATTTT. Protein: CASSSPRAGTSTDMQYF. This chain connects TRBV28 to TRBJ2-3, with 9 bases matching TRBD2. This CDR3 spans 17 amino acids. The germline CDR1 and CDR2 sequences are MDHEN and SYDVKM.

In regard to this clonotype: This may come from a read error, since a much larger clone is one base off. The CDR3 region is CATSDLGAGDQFF. Written as DNA, the CDR3 is TGTGCCACCAGTGACCTCGGGGCTGGGGACCAGTTCTTC. This chain connects TRBV24-1 to TRBJ2-1; D might be TRBD1 or TRBD2, each matching 5 bases. Germline lookup yields CDR1 KGHDR and CDR2 SFDVKD. Between the trimmed V and J ends, which lost 4 bases and 13 bases, there was a span of 16 bases. The CDR3 runs 13 residues.

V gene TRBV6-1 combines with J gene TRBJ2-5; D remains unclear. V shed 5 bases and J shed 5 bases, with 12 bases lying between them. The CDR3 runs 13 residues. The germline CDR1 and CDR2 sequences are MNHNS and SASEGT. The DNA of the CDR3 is TGTGCCAGCAGTCTTCCCCCCGACGAGACCCAGTACTTC. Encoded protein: CASSLPPDETQYF.

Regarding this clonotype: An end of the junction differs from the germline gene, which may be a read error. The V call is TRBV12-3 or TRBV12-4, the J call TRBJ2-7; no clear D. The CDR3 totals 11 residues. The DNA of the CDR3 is TGTGCTAGCAGTTTTACCTACAAGCAGTACTTC. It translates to CASSFTYKQYF.

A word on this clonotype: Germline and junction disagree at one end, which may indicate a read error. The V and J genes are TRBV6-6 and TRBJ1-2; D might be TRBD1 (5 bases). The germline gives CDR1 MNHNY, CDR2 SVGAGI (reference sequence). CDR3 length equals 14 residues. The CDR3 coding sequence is TGTGTCAGCAAGAGGGACTTTGGACTGTACGGCTACGCCTTC. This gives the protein CVSKRDFGLYGYAF.

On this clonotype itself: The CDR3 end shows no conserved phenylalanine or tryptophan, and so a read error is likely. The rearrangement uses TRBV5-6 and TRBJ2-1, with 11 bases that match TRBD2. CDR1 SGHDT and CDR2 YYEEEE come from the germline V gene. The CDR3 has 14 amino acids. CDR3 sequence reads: CASSELAGVNEQFL. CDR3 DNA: TGCGCCAGCAGCGAACTAGCGGGGGTTAATGAGCAGTTCCTC.

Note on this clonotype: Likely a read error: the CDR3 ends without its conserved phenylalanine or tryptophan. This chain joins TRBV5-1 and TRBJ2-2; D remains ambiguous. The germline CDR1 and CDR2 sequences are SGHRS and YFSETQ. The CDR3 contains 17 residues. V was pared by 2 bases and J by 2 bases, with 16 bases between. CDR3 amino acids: CASSLQITAANTGELFL. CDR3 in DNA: TGCGCCAGCAGCTTACAGATAACGGCGGCTAACACCGGGGAGCTGTTTCTT.

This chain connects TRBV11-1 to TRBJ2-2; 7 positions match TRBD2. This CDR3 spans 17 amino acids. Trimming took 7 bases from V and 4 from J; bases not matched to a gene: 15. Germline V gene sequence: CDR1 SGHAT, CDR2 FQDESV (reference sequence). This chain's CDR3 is CASNGRTGGEGTGELFF. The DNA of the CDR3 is TGTGCCAGCAACGGGCGCACGGGAGGAGAAGGCACCGGGGAGCTGTTTTTT.

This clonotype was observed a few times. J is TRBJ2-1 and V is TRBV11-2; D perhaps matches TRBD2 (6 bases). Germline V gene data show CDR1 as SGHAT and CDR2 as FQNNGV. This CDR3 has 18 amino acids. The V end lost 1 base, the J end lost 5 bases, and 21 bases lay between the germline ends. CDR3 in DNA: TGTGCCAGCAGCTTAGTCCGACGGGTTGGAGGGCAGAACAATGAGCAGTTCTTC. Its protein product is CASSLVRRVGGQNNEQFF. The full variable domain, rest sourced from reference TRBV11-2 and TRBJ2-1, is EAGVAQSPRYKIIEKRQSVAFWCNPISGHATLYWYQQILGQGPKLLIQFQNNGVVDDSQLPKDRFSAERLKGVDSTLKIQPAKLEDSAVYLCASSLVRRVGGQNNEQFFGPGTRLTVL.

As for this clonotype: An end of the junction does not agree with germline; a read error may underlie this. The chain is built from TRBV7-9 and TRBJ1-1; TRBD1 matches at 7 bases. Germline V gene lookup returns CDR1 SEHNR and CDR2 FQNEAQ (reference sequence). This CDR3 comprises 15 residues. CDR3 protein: CASSSPGGENTEALF. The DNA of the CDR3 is TGTGCCAGCAGCTCCCCAGGGGGTGAGAACACTGAAGCTCTCTTT.

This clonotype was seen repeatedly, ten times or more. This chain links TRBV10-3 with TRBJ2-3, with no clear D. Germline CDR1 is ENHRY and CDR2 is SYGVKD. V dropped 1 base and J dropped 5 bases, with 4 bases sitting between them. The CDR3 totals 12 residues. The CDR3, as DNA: TGTGCCATCAGTGAGTTGGGAGATACGCAGTATTTT. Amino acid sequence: CAISELGDTQYF.

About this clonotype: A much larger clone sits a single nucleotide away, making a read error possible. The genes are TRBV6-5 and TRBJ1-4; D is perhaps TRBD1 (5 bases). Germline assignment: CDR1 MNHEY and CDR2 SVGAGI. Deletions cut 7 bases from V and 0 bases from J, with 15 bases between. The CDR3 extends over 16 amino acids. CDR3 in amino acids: CASIEPHRTTNEKLFF. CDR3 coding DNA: TGTGCCAGCATCGAGCCCCACAGGACAACTAATGAAAAACTGTTTTTT.

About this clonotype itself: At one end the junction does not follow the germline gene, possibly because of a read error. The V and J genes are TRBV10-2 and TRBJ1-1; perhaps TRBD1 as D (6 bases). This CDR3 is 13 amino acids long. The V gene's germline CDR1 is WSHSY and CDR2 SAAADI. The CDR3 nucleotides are TGTGCCAGCAGAGCTGGGCAGGGGACTGAAGCTTTCTTT. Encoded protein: CASRAGQGTEAFF.

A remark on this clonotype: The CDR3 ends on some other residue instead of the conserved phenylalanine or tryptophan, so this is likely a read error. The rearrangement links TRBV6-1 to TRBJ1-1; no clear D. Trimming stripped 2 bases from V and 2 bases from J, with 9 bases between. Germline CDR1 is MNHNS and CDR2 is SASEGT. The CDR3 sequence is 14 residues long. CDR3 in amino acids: CASSEWFTNTEAFV. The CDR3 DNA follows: TGTGCCAGCAGTGAATGGTTTACCAACACTGAAGCTTTCGTT.